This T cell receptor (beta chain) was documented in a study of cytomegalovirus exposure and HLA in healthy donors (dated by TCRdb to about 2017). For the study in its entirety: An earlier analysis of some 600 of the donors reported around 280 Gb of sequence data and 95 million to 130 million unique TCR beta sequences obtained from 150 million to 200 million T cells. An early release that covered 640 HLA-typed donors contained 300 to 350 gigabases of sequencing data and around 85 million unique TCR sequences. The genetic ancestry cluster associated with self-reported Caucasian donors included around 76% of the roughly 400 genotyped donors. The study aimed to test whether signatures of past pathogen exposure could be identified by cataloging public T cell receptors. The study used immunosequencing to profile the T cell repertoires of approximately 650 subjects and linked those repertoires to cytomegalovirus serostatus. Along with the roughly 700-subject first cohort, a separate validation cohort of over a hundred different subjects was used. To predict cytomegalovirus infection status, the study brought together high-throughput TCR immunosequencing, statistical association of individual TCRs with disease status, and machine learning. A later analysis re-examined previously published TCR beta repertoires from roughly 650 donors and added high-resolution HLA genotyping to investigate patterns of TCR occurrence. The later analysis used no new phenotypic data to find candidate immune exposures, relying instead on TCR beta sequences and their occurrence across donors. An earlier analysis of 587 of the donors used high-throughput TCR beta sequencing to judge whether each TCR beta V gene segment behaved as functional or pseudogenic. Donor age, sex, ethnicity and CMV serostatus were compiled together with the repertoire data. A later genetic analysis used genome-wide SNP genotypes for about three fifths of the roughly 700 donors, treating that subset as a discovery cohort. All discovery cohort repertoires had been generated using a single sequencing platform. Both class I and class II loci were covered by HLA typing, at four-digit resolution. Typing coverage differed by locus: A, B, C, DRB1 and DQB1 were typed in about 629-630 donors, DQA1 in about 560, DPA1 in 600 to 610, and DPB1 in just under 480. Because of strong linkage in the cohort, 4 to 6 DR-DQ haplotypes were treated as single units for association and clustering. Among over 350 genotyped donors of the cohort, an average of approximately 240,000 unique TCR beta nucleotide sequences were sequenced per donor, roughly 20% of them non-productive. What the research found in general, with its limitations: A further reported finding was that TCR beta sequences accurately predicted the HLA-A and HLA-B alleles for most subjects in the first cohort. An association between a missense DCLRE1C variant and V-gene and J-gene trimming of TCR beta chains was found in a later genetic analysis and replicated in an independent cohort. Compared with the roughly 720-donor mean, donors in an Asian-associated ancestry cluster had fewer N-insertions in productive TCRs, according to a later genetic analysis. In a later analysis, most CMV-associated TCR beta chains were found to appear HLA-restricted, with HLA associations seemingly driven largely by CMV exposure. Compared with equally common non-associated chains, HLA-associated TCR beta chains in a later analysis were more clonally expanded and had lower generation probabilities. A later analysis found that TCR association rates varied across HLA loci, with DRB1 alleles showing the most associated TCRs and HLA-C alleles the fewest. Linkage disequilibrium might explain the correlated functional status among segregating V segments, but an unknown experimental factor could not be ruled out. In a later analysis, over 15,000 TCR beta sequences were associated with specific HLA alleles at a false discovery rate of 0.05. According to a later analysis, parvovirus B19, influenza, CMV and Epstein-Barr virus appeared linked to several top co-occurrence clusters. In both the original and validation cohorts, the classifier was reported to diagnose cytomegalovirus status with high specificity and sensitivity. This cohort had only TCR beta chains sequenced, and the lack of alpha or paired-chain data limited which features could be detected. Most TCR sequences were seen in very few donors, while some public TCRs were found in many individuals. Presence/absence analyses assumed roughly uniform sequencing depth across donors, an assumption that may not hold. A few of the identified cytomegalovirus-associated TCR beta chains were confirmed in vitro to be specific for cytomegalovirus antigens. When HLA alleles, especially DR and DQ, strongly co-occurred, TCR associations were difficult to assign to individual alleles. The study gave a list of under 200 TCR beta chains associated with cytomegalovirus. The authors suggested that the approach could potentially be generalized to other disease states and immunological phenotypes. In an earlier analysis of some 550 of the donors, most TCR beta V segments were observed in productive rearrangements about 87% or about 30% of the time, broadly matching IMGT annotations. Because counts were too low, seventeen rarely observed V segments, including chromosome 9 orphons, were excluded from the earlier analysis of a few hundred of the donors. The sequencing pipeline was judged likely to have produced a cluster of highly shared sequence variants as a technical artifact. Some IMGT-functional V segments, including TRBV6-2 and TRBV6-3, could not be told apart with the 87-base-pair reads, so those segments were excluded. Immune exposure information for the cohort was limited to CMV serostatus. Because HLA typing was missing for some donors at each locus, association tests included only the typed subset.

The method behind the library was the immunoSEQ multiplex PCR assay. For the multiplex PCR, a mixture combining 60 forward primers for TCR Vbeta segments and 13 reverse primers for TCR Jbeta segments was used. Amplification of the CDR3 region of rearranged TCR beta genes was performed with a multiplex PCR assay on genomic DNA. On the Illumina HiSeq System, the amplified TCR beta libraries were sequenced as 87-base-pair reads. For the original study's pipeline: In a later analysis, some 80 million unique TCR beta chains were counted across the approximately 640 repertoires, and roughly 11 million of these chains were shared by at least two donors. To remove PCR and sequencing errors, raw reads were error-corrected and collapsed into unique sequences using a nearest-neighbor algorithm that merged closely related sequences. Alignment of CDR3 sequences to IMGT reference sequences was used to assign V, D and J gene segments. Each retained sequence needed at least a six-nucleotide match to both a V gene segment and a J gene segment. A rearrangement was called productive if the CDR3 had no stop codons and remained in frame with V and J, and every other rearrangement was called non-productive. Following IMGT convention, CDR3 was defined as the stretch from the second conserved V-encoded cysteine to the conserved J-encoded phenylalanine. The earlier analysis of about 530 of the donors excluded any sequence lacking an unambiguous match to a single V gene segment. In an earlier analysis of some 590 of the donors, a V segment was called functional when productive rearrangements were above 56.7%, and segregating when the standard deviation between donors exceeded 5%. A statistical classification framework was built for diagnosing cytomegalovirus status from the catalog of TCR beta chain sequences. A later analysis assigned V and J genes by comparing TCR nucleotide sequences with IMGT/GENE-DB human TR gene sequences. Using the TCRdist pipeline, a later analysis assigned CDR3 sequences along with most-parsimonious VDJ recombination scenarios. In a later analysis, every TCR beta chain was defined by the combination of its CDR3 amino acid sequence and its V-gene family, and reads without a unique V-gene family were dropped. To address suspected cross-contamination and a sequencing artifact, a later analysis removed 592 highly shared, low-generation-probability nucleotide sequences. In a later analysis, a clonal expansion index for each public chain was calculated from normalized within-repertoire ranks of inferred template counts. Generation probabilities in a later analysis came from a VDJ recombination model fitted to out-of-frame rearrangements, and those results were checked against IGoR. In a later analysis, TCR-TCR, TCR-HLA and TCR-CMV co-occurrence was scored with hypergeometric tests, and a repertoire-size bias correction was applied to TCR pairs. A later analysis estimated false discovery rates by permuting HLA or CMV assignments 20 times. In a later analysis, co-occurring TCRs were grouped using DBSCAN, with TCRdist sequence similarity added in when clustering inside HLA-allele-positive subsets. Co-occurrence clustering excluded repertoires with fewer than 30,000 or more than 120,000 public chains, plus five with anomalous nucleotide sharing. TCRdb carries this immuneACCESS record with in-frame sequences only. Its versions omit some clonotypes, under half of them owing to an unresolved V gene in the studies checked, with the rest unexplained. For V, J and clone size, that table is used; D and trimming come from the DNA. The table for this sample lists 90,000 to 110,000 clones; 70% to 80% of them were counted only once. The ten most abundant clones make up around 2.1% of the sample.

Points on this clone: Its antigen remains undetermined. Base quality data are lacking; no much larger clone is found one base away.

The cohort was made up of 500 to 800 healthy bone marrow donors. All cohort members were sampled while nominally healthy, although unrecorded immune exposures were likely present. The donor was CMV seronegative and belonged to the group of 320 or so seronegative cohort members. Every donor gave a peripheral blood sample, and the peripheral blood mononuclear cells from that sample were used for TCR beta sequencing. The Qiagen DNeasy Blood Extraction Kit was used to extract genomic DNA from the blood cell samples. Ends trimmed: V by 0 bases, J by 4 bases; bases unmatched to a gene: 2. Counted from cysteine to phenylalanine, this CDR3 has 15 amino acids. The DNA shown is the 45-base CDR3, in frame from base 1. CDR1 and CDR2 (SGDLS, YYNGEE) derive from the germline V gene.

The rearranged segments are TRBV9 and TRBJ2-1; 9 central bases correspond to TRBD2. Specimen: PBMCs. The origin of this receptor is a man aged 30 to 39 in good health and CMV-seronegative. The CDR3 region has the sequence CASSVGSGSYNEQFF. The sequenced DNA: TGTGCCAGCAGCGTAGGTAGCGGGAGTTACAATGAGCAGTTCTTC.